This is a list of T cell receptor beta chains from one sample in a study of blood T cells in healthy people across ages. TCRdb recomputed calls from the 5' RACE reads with MiXCR, one row per CDR3 protein. The table has over a million distinct CDR3 sequences, around two fifths seen once. The sequenced sample was blood. These receptors were taken from a woman younger than 35 in good health. Both conserved end residues are part of each CDR3. The D gene is left open where the match is weak.

>TRBJ2-1|NA|TRBV11-3
CASSSTLIDEQFF
>TRBJ2-1|NA|TRBV12-3/TRBV12-4
CASSLGHRSYNEQFF
>TRBJ2-1|NA|TRBV14
CASSPEKRVLLDPYNEQFF
>TRBJ2-3|TRBD2|TRBV11-2
CASSLEGWVAGTDTQYF
>TRBJ2-1|NA|TRBV29-1
CSDKFGSYNERFF
>TRBJ2-5|TRBD2|TRBV20-1
CSAQLAGGMQTQYF
>TRBJ2-2|TRBD2|TRBV6-4
CASSALAEMNTGELFF
>TRBJ2-1|NA|TRBV6-1
CASSEVIGFASYNEQFF
>TRBJ2-7|NA|TRBV10-2
CASSEPGAYEQYF
>TRBJ2-5|NA|TRBV12-3/TRBV12-4
CASSTLRGTQETQYF
>TRBJ2-3|TRBD2|TRBV5-1
CASSFNPSLLGGRTDTQYF
>TRBJ1-2|TRBD1|TRBV6-5
CASSLYRGQDYGYTF
>TRBJ2-7|TRBD2|TRBV6-1
CASSEWLSGGSYEQYF
>NA|NA|TRBV9
CACSDGAQGPYEQYF
>TRBJ2-7|NA|TRBV5-1
CASSLERLGYEQYF
>TRBJ2-3|TRBD2|TRBV5-1
CASSLETSGGRTDTQYF
>NA|NA|TRBV20-1
CSARDFGDPYNGQYF
>TRBJ2-3|TRBD2|TRBV6-1
CASRDGTSGTDTQYF
>TRBJ2-7|TRBD2|TRBV6-2/TRBV6-3
CASSDSGVEYEQYF
>TRBJ2-1|NA|TRBV7-2
CASSWAALNEQFF
>TRBJ1-2|TRBD1|TRBV4-2
CASSQASGTANYGYTF
>TRBJ2-1|TRBD2|TRBV5-1
CASSLGTSGSWGEQFF
>TRBJ1-5|NA|TRBV2
CASRISGGEGQPQHF
>TRBJ1-4|NA|TRBV2
CASRDRRTNEKLFF
>TRBJ1-2|NA|TRBV12-3/TRBV12-4
CASSFAGANYGYTF
>TRBJ2-5|NA|TRBV7-9
CASSLGRVYQETQYF
>TRBJ2-5|NA|TRBV10-3
CAISGDPRETQYF
>TRBJ2-5|NA|TRBV12-3/TRBV12-4
CASSPTGRGETQYF
>TRBJ2-1|TRBD2|TRBV7-2
CASSHGVAGWDEQFF
>TRBJ2-7|NA|TRBV25-1
CASSETGIYNEQYF
>TRBJ2-3|TRBD2|TRBV7-8
CASSLFPPSGLSTDTQYF
>TRBJ2-1|NA|TRBV2
CASSEPGDSYNEQFF
>TRBJ2-7|TRBD1|TRBV20-1
CSARSKGQGSYEQYF
>TRBJ2-1|NA|TRBV25-1
CASSEFGGSKAEQFF
>TRBJ2-3|NA|TRBV7-9
CASREGIEDTQYF
>TRBJ2-7|NA|TRBV5-1
CASSLGSGYYEQYF
>TRBJ2-5|NA|TRBV6-1
CASSLRRGGGGLQETQYF